This entry describes one T cell receptor (beta chain). The source material, RNA transcripts, was used to amplify TCR beta CDR3 regions. The HTBI primer set drove a first-round RT-PCR of the TCR CDR3. In TCRdb, the multiplex PCR reads were re-called with MiXCR into one record per CDR3 protein. The profile shows about 660,000 distinct CDR3 sequences, about 45% of them singletons. The data originate from a study of T cells in Graves' hyperthyroidism and ophthalmopathy. V was shortened by 3 bases and J by 6 bases, with 18 bases between the two germline ends. Germline CDR1 SGHTA, CDR2 FQGNSA. The CDR3 has 17 residues.

The sequenced sample consisted of peripheral blood or thyroid tissue (not recorded which). The gene calls are TRBV7-2 and TRBJ1-6, with D possibly being TRBD1 (6 bases). This clonotype was sampled from an adult man with Graves' disease, either hyperthyroidism or ophthalmopathy (not recorded which). DNA of the CDR3: TGTGCCAGCAGCTTCGAACATACAGGGTTCGGTAATTCACCCCTCCACTTT. Its protein is CASSFEHTGFGNSPLHF.